This T cell receptor (beta chain) is from a study of cytomegalovirus exposure and HLA in healthy donors. In the study overall: HLA-typed donors contributed approximately 86 million unique TCRs, which were held in an early data release.

Germline V lookup: CDR1 SGHDN, CDR2 FVKESK. The CDR3 length is 18 residues. After removal of 3 bases from V and 4 bases from J, the junction contained 16 bases not matched to a gene. For this clone: As yet, its antigen is unknown.

Study-level findings and limits: The majority of TCR sequences were rare, yet some public TCRs appeared in many donors. No immune exposure information besides CMV serostatus was available. TCR beta V- and J-gene trimming was later associated with a missense DCLRE1C variant.

Vbeta (60) and Jbeta (13) primers were used in the PCR. The method was immunoSEQ multiplex PCR; TCRdb's version includes in-frame clones alone and lacks a portion of them. The data contain about 160,000 clones, 75% to 90% of them singletons. The clonotype comes from a woman under 30 in good health and CMV-seronegative. Sequences were obtained from PBMCs. This chain joins TRBV14 and TRBJ1-2; 8 bases are a match to TRBD1. The CDR3 DNA is TGTGCCAGCAGCCACCACCTCGGGCAGGGGGCGAAACTCTATGGCTACACCTTC. It encodes CASSHHLGQGAKLYGYTF.